The TCR beta chain under discussion was sequenced for a study of T cell responses to AZD1222 COVID-19 vaccine. In the study overall: Second-dose recipients at about 4 or about 12 weeks were treated as one pooled group.

TCRdb's table, derived via immunoSEQ multiplex PCR, lists solely in-frame clones and lacks some. The table shows roughly 84,000 clones, with about 85% occurring only once. The CDR3 extends over 14 amino acids. The V gene's germline CDR1 is SQVTM and CDR2 ANQGSEA. Trimming at V came to 7 bases and at J to 1 base, leaving 7 bases not matched to a gene. Comments on this clone: The antigen remains undetermined.

Study outcomes and limitations: Spike-specific TCRs gained breadth and depth after people received two AZD1222 doses.

The sequenced sample was peripheral blood, obtained on day 0 of AZD1222 vaccination. This clonotype was sampled from an adult in good health. This chain uses TRBV29-1 with TRBJ2-1; the match to TRBD1 covers 7 bases. The CDR3 reads CSALGQPSYNEQFF. As DNA, the CDR3 is TGCAGCGCGCTGGGACAGCCGTCCTACAATGAGCAGTTCTTC.